A selection of T cell receptor beta chains follows, all from one sample in a study of radiotherapy plus CTLA-4 blockade in lung cancer. Clones were sequenced by immunoSEQ multiplex PCR, and TCRdb holds only the in-frame ones, with some missing. The table includes about 90,000 clones, approximately 79% detected once. The material sequenced was peripheral blood, taken from a patient treated with radiotherapy plus ipilimumab. Receptors were obtained from a human donor with non-small cell lung cancer that progressed on radiotherapy plus ipilimumab. The CDR3 runs from the conserved cysteine through the conserved F or W. A D gene is named only where the DNA matches it firmly. Size values are once, few and many counts, or a class for expanded clones, and some rows have none.

TRBV2	.	.	TRBJ2-2	12	TGTGCCAGCAGTGAATGGGCCGGGGAGCTGTTTTTT	CASSEWAGELFF
TRBV6-1	.	.	TRBJ2-2	16	TGTGCCAGCAGTGAAATTCTTAGCGGACTCACCGGGGAGCTGTTTTTT	CASSEILSGLTGELFF
TRBV4-1	.	.	TRBJ1-3	15	TGCGCCAGCAGCCATGACAGATCCTCTGGAAACACCATATATTTT	CASSHDRSSGNTIYF
TRBV10-3	once	.	TRBJ2-7	14	TGTGCCATCAGTTTAGAGGGGGTACCCTACGAGCAGTACTTC	CAISLEGVPYEQYF
TRBV6-1	.	.	TRBJ2-7	12	TGTGCCAGCAGTGCCCCCGACTACGAGCAGTACTTC	CASSAPDYEQYF
TRBV7-3	.	TRBD1	TRBJ2-2	12	TGTGCCAGCAGCCAGGGGGCCGGGGAGCTGTTTTTT	CASSQGAGELFF
TRBV14	once	.	TRBJ2-7	13	TGTGCCAGCAGCCAAGTCATCGGGGCGGGGCAGTACTTC	CASSQVIGAGQYF
TRBV19	.	.	TRBJ1-1	14	TGTGCCAGTAGTATATACCCGGGGGGGCCTGAAGCTTTCTTT	CASSIYPGGPEAFF
TRBV7-9	.	.	TRBJ1-1	15	TGTGCCAGCAGCTTAGGATTTGGACTCAACACTGAAGCTTTCTTT	CASSLGFGLNTEAFF
TRBV11-2	.	TRBD2	TRBJ2-7	16	TGTGCCAGCAGCTTAGTTAGCGGGAGAGCCCACTACGAGCAGTACTTC	CASSLVSGRAHYEQYF
TRBV9	once	.	TRBJ1-5	15	TGTGCCAGCAGCGTAGGCGCAGGGGGCAATCAGCCCCAGCATTTT	CASSVGAGGNQPQHF
TRBV11-2	.	.	TRBJ2-7	18	TGTGCCAGCAGCTCCCCCCTGGGGAGTGGGGGGAGCTCCTACGAGCAGTACTTC	CASSSPLGSGGSSYEQYF
TRBV7-2	few	.	TRBJ2-7	13	TGTGCCAGCAGCTTAGCCGGACATTACGAGCAGTACTTC	CASSLAGHYEQYF
TRBV4-2	medium-sized	.	TRBJ2-7	13	TGTGCCAGCTCGGCCACCATGGGGGAAGAGCAGTACTTC	CASSATMGEEQYF
TRBV6-5	.	.	TRBJ2-6	15	TGTGCCAGCAGTTACTTTAGCTCTGGGGCCAACGTCCTGACTTTC	CASSYFSSGANVLTF